This is a list of T cell receptor beta chains from one sample in a study of OX40 agonist ivuxolimab in advanced cancers. TCRdb keeps only in-frame clones here, not all; method: immunoSEQ multiplex PCR. The sample has 60,000 to 90,000 clones, about 86% seen once; the top ten hold more than 0.65%. Sequences were derived from CD4+ or CD8+ T cells sorted from blood, sampled in a trial of the OX40 agonist ivuxolimab. All receptors derive from an adult with an advanced solid tumor such as melanoma, head and neck, liver or kidney cancer. Both conserved end residues are part of each CDR3. The D gene is left open where the match is weak. Size is omitted from some rows. Given values are once, few, many or a class for expanded clones.

v_gene	j_gene	abundance	d_gene	CDR3aa	CDR3nt
TRBV7-2	TRBJ2-2	.	TRBD1	CASSATGGFTGELFF	TGTGCCAGCAGCGCTACAGGGGGTTTCACCGGGGAGCTGTTTTTT
TRBV7-2	TRBJ2-1	once	.	CASSSDLLRDEQFF	TGTGCCAGCAGCTCAGACCTCCTTAGGGATGAGCAGTTCTTC
TRBV7-9	TRBJ1-1	.	.	CASRPTGTANTEAFF	TGTGCTAGCAGACCGACCGGGACGGCGAACACTGAAGCTTTCTTT
TRBV18	TRBJ1-1	.	.	CASSGGPADTEAFF	TGTGCCAGCTCAGGAGGGCCCGCGGACACTGAAGCTTTCTTT
TRBV16	TRBJ2-2	few	.	CASSPPGVNTGELFF	TGTGCCAGCAGCCCCCCCGGGGTCAACACCGGGGAGCTGTTTTTT
TRBV19	TRBJ2-5	.	.	CASSSGGETQYF	TGTGCCAGTAGTAGCGGAGGAGAGACCCAGTACTTC
TRBV18	TRBJ1-1	.	.	CASSPLGGLNTEAFF	TGTGCCAGCTCACCACTCGGGGGGTTGAACACTGAAGCTTTCTTT
TRBV5-4	TRBJ1-4	.	.	CASSPHGSATNEKLFF	TGTGCCAGCAGCCCCCATGGGAGCGCAACTAATGAAAAACTGTTTTTT
TRBV19	TRBJ1-2	.	.	CASSTYGDYGYTF	TGTGCCAGTAGTACTTATGGGGATTATGGCTACACCTTC
TRBV7-2	TRBJ2-1	once	.	CASSSGLGEWNEQFF	TGTGCCAGCAGCAGTGGACTTGGGGAGTGGAATGAGCAGTTCTTC
TRBV6-6	TRBJ2-5	.	TRBD2	CASSQGLAVAGHF	TGTGCCAGCAGTCAGGGACTAGCGGTGGCAGGGCACTTC
TRBV7-2	TRBJ1-2	.	TRBD1	CASSLEAGGNYGYTF	TGTGCCAGCAGCTTAGAGGCAGGGGGTAACTATGGCTACACCTTC
TRBV5-1	TRBJ1-1	.	.	CASTPTGMNTEAFF	TGCGCCAGCACCCCTACAGGGATGAACACTGAAGCTTTCTTT
TRBV5-4	TRBJ1-6	.	TRBD1	CASTSDDRGAAPLHF	TGTGCCAGCACCTCGGACGACAGGGGCGCGGCACCCCTCCACTTT
TRBV7-3	TRBJ2-1	.	.	CASSLGRNEQFF	TGTGCCAGCAGCTTAGGGCGGAATGAGCAGTTCTTC
TRBV6-6	TRBJ2-4	.	.	CASSYVRGNIQYF	TGTGCCAGCAGTTACGTTCGGGGAAACATTCAGTACTTC